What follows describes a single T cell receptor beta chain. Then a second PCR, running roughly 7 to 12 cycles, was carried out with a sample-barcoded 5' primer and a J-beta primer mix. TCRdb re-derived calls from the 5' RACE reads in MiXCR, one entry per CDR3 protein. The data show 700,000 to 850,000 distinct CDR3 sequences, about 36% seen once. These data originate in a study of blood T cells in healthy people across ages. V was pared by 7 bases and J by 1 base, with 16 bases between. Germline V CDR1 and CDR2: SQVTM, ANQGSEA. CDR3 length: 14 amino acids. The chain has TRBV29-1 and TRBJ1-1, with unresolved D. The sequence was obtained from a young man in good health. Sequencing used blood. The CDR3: CSAVDGVWNTEAFF. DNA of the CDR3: TGCAGCGCCGTCGACGGTGTATGGAACACTGAAGCTTTCTTT.